This section outlines one T cell receptor beta chain sequence together with its context. There is no known antigen for this receptor. Base qualities are not recorded, but no much larger clone differs from it by a single base. This record belongs to a study of OX40 agonist ivuxolimab in advanced cancers. Background on the whole study: The costimulatory receptor OX40 (CD134) was targeted by ivuxolimab, a fully human IgG2 agonistic monoclonal antibody. Of the roughly 51 dose-escalation patients, hepatocellular carcinoma was present in about 19, melanoma in around 15, renal cell carcinoma in 9 and head and neck cancer in 9. Intravenous ivuxolimab was administered to patients every 2 weeks at six dose levels: 0.01, 0.1, 0.3, 1.5, 3 and 10 mg/kg. Peripheral TCRbeta sequencing was intended to test whether TCR sequence diversity was altered and clonal T-cell expansion was caused by ivuxolimab. Partial responses were achieved by three dose-escalation patients, of whom one had hepatocellular carcinoma and two had cutaneous melanoma. The paper covers the monotherapy dose-escalation part of the phase I ivuxolimab trial, which included N of about 50 patients. Patients were allowed to have had prior anti-PD-1, anti-PD-L1 or anti-CTLA-4 therapy, and 40% to 45% of the dose-escalation patients had previously received checkpoint inhibitors. In the dose-escalation cohort, 82.7% of patients were male, and the mean age was approximately 60 years, with a range of 23 to 79. Findings and caveats that apply to the study as a whole: The antigen specificity of the clonally expanded peripheral T cells was not determined. After ivuxolimab, CD8+ T cells had more expanded clones than CD4+ T cells on average. In the 0.1-3.0 mg/kg groups, partial responders were among the patients with the lowest normalized peripheral clonal expansion, particularly in CD8+ T cells. Low levels of normalized T-cell clonal expansion were also seen in some patients who did not respond. At doses of 0.1 to 3.0 mg/kg, clonal expansion of both CD4+ and CD8+ T cells in blood was seen between baseline and week 6.

Genomic DNA was isolated from the sorted cells so that the TCRbeta CDR3 region could be sequenced. The immunoSEQ Assay was used to sequence the TCRbeta CDR3 regions. Entries here come from immuneACCESS through TCRdb and include only in-frame sequences with V and J called. Some clones fail to appear in such tables; in the studies checked, an unresolved V gene covers under half of the shortfall, and the cause of the remainder is unknown. The sample profile shows 45,000 to 50,000 clones; around 89% of them were found once. The ten largest clones represent roughly a third of the sample. Patients with a history of autoimmune disease or receiving systemic immunosuppression were excluded from the trial. Peripheral blood for TCR sequencing was collected from all dose cohorts at baseline, on cycle 4 day 1, and on cycle 7 day 1. The samples were drawn from a first-in-human, open-label, multicenter phase I dose-escalation trial of ivuxolimab. Adults with locally advanced or metastatic melanoma, renal cell carcinoma, hepatocellular carcinoma or head and neck squamous cell carcinoma were enrolled in the trial. Before TCR sequencing, CD4+ T cells and CD8+ T cells from peripheral blood were sorted into separate populations.

The TCR originated in an adult with an advanced solid tumor such as melanoma, head and neck, liver or kidney cancer. This sample comprised CD4+ or CD8+ T cells sorted from blood, obtained in a trial of the OX40 agonist ivuxolimab.

The DNA sequence reads TGTGCCAGCAGTTTAAATAACGCGGCCCAGTTCTTC. The translation is CASSLNNAAQFF. The V and J segments used are TRBV27 and TRBJ2-1; the D gene assignment is ambiguous. Sequences MNHEY (CDR1) and SMNVEV (CDR2) are obtained from the germline V gene (reference sequence). The CDR3 goes from the cysteine to the phenylalanine over 12 residues. Only CDR3 DNA remains: 36 bases, in frame from the first base. V is pared back by 2 bases and J by 13 bases, with 12 bases lying between the germline termini.